This TCR beta chain emerged from a study of blood T cell repertoires in COVID-19 (dated by TCRdb to the early 2020s). Describing the broader study: Samples covering the acute and convalescent phases of COVID-19 were provided by collaborators in the United States, Italy and Spain. The material from the prospective study consisted of cDNA or gDNA derived from T cells, B-cell-depleted T cells, or PBMCs. Deeply sampled blood TCRbeta repertoires from subjects exposed to, actively infected with, or recovered from COVID-19 were included in the dataset. The repertoires were released in a freely available public database intended as a resource for research on the immune response to SARS-CoV-2. The samples were drawn from the first 160 participants of the ongoing ImmuneRACE study and from over 950 subjects provided by 6 global collaborators. A de-identified subject ID, COVID-19 status, age in years and sex were almost always included in the sample metadata. Where available, HLA class I and class II types were obtained from metadata supplied by the sample provider rather than from assay-based typing. What the study reported, not specific to this receptor: Clinical and demographic metadata were provided uncurated, with the amount varying by source and participant.

The immunoSEQ Assay, a bias-controlled multiplex PCR, was used to amplify TCRbeta CDR3 regions from genomic DNA. Under the source paper's analysis protocol: Within the assay, amplification of reference gene primers was used to estimate how many nucleated cells each sample contained. To quantify the absolute abundance of each unique TCRbeta CDR3 rearrangement, sequence reads were collapsed and filtered. For each sample, productive Simpson clonality was calculated as the square root of Simpson's diversity index across productive rearrangements. TCRdb took this table from immuneACCESS and kept in-frame rearrangements with V and J called. Such tables lack part of the clones; where checked against another copy, unresolved V genes explain under half of the gap, and the rest is unexplained. Clone size and V and J calls were adopted from that table, with D and trimming inferred from the DNA. The table for this sample lists approximately 210,000 clones; around 84% of them were counted only once. Roughly 21% of the sample rests with the top ten.

Each collaborating institution followed its own protocols to collect whole blood in K2EDTA tubes. For TCRbeta analysis, collaborators shipped samples as frozen whole blood, isolated PBMCs, or DNA extracted from either of those sample types. Cut back by 0 bases and 1 base, the V and J ends lie 8 bases apart. The germline V gene sets CDR1 to SGHRS and CDR2 to YFSETQ. The cysteine opens and the phenylalanine closes a CDR3 of 15 amino acids. Only CDR3 DNA is held: 45 bases, read in frame from base 1. Remarks on this clone: It has no known antigen specificity. The record has no base qualities; no much larger clone is one base away.

Source material: peripheral blood. The rearrangement combines TRBV5-1 with TRBJ2-1, with an unclear D gene assignment. This clonotype was obtained from a man in his thirties or forties with active or convalescent COVID-19. The CDR3 reads CASSLEPRSYNEQFF. The DNA sequence is as follows: TGCGCCAGCAGCTTGGAGCCGAGATCCTACAATGAGCAGTTCTTC.